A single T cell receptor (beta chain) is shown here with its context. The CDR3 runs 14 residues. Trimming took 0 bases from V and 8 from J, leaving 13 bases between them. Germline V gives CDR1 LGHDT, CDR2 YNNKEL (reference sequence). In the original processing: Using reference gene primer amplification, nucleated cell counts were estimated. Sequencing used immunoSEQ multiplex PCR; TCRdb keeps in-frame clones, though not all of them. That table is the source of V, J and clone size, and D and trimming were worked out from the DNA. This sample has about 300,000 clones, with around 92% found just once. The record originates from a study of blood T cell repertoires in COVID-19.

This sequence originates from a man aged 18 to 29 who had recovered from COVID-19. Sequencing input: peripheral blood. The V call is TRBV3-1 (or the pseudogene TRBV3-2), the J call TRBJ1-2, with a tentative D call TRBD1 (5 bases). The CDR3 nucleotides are TGTGCCAGCAGCCAAGATTCGGGGGGGACCGGCTACACCTTC. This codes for CASSQDSGGTGYTF.